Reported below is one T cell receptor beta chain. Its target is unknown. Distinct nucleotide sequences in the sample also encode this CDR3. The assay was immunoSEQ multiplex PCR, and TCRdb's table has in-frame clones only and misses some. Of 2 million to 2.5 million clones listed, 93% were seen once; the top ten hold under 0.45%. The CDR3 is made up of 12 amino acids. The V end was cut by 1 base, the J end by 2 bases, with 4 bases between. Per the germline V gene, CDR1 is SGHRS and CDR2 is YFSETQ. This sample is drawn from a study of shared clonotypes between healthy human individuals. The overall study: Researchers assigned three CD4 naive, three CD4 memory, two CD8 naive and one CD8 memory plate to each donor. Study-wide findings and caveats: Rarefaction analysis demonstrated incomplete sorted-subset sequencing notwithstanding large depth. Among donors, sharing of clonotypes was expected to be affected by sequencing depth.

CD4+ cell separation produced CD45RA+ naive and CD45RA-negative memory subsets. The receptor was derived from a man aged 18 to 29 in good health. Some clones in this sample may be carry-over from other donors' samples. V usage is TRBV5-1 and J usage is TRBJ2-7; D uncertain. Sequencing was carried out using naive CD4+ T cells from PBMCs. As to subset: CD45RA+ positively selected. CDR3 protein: CASSLPPYEQYF. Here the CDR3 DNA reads TGCGCCAGCAGCTTGCCCCCCTACGAGCAGTACTTC.